This is a list of T cell receptor beta chains from one sample in a study of blood T cell repertoires in COVID-19. Generated by immunoSEQ multiplex PCR, the TCRdb table keeps only in-frame clones and is missing some. Of about 200,000 clones in the sample, 75% to 90% were seen once. Input material: PBMCs or T cells enriched from blood (not recorded which). The receptors shown here come from a middle-aged man who had recovered from COVID-19. The CDR3 runs from the conserved cysteine through the conserved F or W. Each record gives: V gene, clone size, J gene, D gene, CDR3 protein, CDR3 DNA. D genes are given only for firm matches. Size is stated for part of the rows, as once, few or many counts, or as a class when the clone is expanded.

TRBV6-5	.	TRBJ1-1	.	CASSYERGGGEAFF	TGTGCCAGCAGTTACGAGCGGGGAGGAGGTGAAGCTTTCTTT
TRBV9	.	TRBJ2-3	.	CASSSSGGAITDTQYF	TGTGCCAGCAGCTCGAGTGGGGGGGCGATCACAGATACGCAGTATTTT
TRBV6-6	.	TRBJ1-1	TRBD1	CASKPGGGGAFF	TGTGCCAGCAAACCAGGGGGCGGGGGTGCTTTCTTT
TRBV28	few	TRBJ2-2	.	CASSFQSRGAPSAGKLFF	TGTGCCAGCAGTTTCCAGTCACGGGGGGCCCCATCGGCGGGAAAGCTGTTTTTT
TRBV29-1	.	TRBJ2-7	.	CSVTLGGRLGEQYF	TGCAGCGTCACCCTGGGGGGGCGCCTTGGCGAGCAGTACTTC
TRBV7-2	.	TRBJ1-2	TRBD1	CASSSTGQEGYTF	TGTGCCAGCAGCTCCACCGGACAGGAGGGCTACACCTTC
TRBV4-1	.	TRBJ2-1	TRBD1	CASSLTTGGKYNEQFF	TGCGCCAGCAGCCTTACAACAGGGGGAAAGTACAATGAGCAGTTCTTC
TRBV2	few	TRBJ1-6	.	CASIPGVASPLHF	TGTGCCAGCATCCCGGGGGTAGCGTCACCCCTCCACTTT
TRBV4-1	.	TRBJ1-5	.	CASSQDGLGAQSNQPQHF	TGCGCCAGCAGCCAAGATGGACTGGGGGCGCAGAGCAATCAGCCCCAGCATTTT
TRBV5-1	.	TRBJ1-1	TRBD1	CASSWGQPNTEAFF	TGCGCCAGCAGCTGGGGACAGCCGAACACTGAAGCTTTCTTT
TRBV11-3	few	TRBJ1-2	.	CASSLDTNYGYTF	TGTGCCAGCAGCTTAGACACTAACTATGGCTACACCTTC
TRBV7-9	.	TRBJ2-2	.	CASSLSQSNTGELFF	TGTGCCAGCAGCTTGTCACAGTCGAACACCGGGGAGCTGTTTTTT
TRBV20-1	.	TRBJ1-3	.	CSASGGPRNTIYF	TGCAGTGCTAGTGGGGGCCCAAGAAACACCATATATTTT
TRBV5-1	.	TRBJ2-1	TRBD2	CASSAPGLAIYNEQFF	TGCGCCAGCAGCGCCCCCGGACTAGCGATCTACAATGAGCAGTTCTTC
TRBV5-1	.	TRBJ2-7	.	CASKIFEEEQYF	TGCGCCAGCAAAATCTTTGAGGAGGAGCAGTACTTC
TRBV2	.	TRBJ2-3	.	CASSVDRDYPFQADTQYF	TGTGCCAGCAGTGTGGACAGGGACTATCCTTTCCAGGCAGATACGCAGTATTTT
TRBV4-1	.	TRBJ1-1	.	CASSQDGRGATEAFF	TGCGCCAGCAGCCAAGATGGTCGGGGGGCCACTGAAGCTTTCTTT
TRBV30	.	TRBJ2-7	TRBD1	CAWSKPGQGFEQYF	TGTGCCTGGAGCAAACCCGGACAGGGATTCGAGCAGTACTTC
TRBV19	few	TRBJ1-2	.	CASSIPGSHGYTF	TGTGCCAGTAGTATCCCAGGGTCCCATGGCTACACCTTC
TRBV14	.	TRBJ1-2	.	CASSQGGQGPNYGYTF	TGTGCCAGCAGCCAGGGGGGGCAGGGGCCCAACTATGGCTACACCTTC
TRBV19	.	TRBJ1-2	TRBD1	CASSMEGGTGAYGYTF	TGTGCCAGTAGTATGGAGGGAGGGACAGGGGCCTATGGCTACACCTTC
TRBV18	.	TRBJ2-3	.	CASSPPGADTQYF	TGTGCCAGCTCACCTCCGGGGGCAGATACGCAGTATTTT
TRBV7-8	.	TRBJ1-5	.	CASSSGLLHTLNSNQPQHF	TGTGCCAGCAGCTCGGGACTTCTGCATACCCTTAATAGCAATCAGCCCCAGCATTTT
TRBV6-2/TRBV6-3	.	TRBJ2-7	TRBD2	CASSKGGPSYEQYF	TGTGCCAGCAGTAAGGGAGGGCCGTCTTACGAGCAGTACTTC
TRBV27	few	TRBJ2-7	.	CASSLIQGTYEQYF	TGTGCCAGCAGTTTGATTCAGGGTACATACGAGCAGTACTTC
TRBV9	.	TRBJ1-4	.	CASSASLNEKLFF	TGTGCCAGCAGCGCAAGTCTAAATGAAAAACTGTTTTTT
TRBV2	many	TRBJ2-7	.	CASSDKSGYSREQYF	TGTGCCAGCAGTGATAAATCAGGGTACAGCCGGGAGCAGTACTTC
TRBV7-3	few	TRBJ2-1	TRBD1	CASSFEPGGYNEQFF	TGTGCCAGCAGCTTTGAGCCAGGGGGATACAATGAGCAGTTCTTC
TRBV27	once	TRBJ2-7	.	CASSFRRAYEQYF	TGTGCCAGCAGTTTTAGGAGAGCCTACGAGCAGTACTTC
TRBV2	.	TRBJ2-5	.	CASSETTPQETQYF	TGTGCCAGCAGTGAGACGACACCGCAAGAGACCCAGTACTTC
TRBV9	once	TRBJ2-3	TRBD2	CASNLAGATDTQYF	TGTGCCAGCAACTTAGCGGGGGCCACAGATACGCAGTATTTT
TRBV7-9	.	TRBJ1-2	.	CASSPRYTF	TGTGCCAGCAGCCCTCGCTACACCTTC
TRBV27	.	TRBJ2-3	TRBD2	CASSFILAENTDTQYF	TGTGCCAGCAGTTTTATTCTAGCGGAAAACACAGATACGCAGTATTTT
TRBV5-6	.	TRBJ1-2	TRBD1	CASSLRQGDGYTF	TGTGCCAGCAGCTTGCGACAGGGGGATGGCTACACCTTC
TRBV7-9	.	TRBJ1-6	.	CASSLSGNGSPLHF	TGTGCCAGCAGCTTATCCGGGAACGGTTCACCCCTCCACTTT
TRBV11-2	.	TRBJ2-7	.	CASRDLLGGGYEQYF	TGTGCCAGCAGAGACCTCCTCGGCGGCGGCTACGAGCAGTACTTC
TRBV19	.	TRBJ1-2	TRBD1	CASSTLTTGGAYGYTF	TGTGCCAGTAGTACCCTAACCACAGGGGGCGCATATGGCTACACCTTC
TRBV6-4	.	TRBJ2-3	TRBD2	CASSDPPGLAGGDTDTQYF	TGTGCCAGCAGTGACCCTCCAGGCCTAGCGGGAGGGGACACAGATACGCAGTATTTT
TRBV7-9	.	TRBJ2-1	TRBD1	CASSYGQGGGEQFF	TGTGCCAGCAGCTACGGACAGGGGGGTGGTGAGCAGTTCTTC
TRBV7-2	.	TRBJ2-1	.	CASSLSGANEQFF	TGTGCCAGCAGCTTAAGCGGTGCCAATGAGCAGTTCTTC
TRBV30	.	TRBJ1-1	TRBD1	CASGQGAGAFF	TGTGCCAGCGGACAGGGGGCGGGAGCTTTCTTT
TRBV6-5	.	TRBJ1-5	.	CASSFRTGYQPQHF	TGTGCCAGCAGTTTTCGTACAGGGTATCAGCCCCAGCATTTT
TRBV2	.	TRBJ1-5	.	CASMLVYSNQPQHF	TGTGCCAGCATGTTAGTTTATAGCAATCAGCCCCAGCATTTT
TRBV19	.	TRBJ1-1	.	CASKELQGRAEAFF	TGTGCCAGTAAAGAACTTCAGGGAAGAGCTGAAGCTTTCTTT
TRBV18	.	TRBJ1-3	.	CASSPNDIAGNTIYF	TGTGCCAGCTCACCAAATGACATAGCTGGAAACACCATATATTTT
TRBV30	.	TRBJ1-2	TRBD1	CAWRDDRGWVGYTF	TGTGCCTGGAGGGACGACAGGGGTTGGGTTGGCTACACCTTC
TRBV6-2/TRBV6-3	.	TRBJ1-2	.	CASSLGGRGYTF	TGTGCCAGCAGTTTAGGGGGTCGTGGCTACACCTTC
TRBV27	.	TRBJ2-1	.	CASSSSSLADEQFF	TGTGCCAGCAGTTCCTCCTCTTTAGCGGATGAGCAGTTCTTC